This T cell receptor beta chain is drawn from a study of CD8 T cells in Susac syndrome (dated by TCRdb to 2018 to 2020). For context, the study as a whole: The study used repertoire sequencing to test whether antigen drove CD8+ T cell activation and differentiation in Susac syndrome. Study-level results and caveats: The TCR sequencing and HLA analysis was acknowledged to have included a relatively small number of individuals.

About this clonotype itself: The target of this receptor is not known. Per-nucleotide qualities are absent, and no much larger clonotype sits a single base away.

RNA was extracted using the RNeasy kit, and roughly 0.45 to 1 ug of the RNA was reverse transcribed with random hexamers. The immunoSEQ multiplex PCR assay, which covers 54 Vbeta and 13 Jbeta segments, was used to amplify TCR beta CDR3 regions. PCR amplification bias was corrected by using a synthetic template baseline for primer optimization and computational correction. The study's processing was this. Reads were annotated to V, D and J genes per IMGT and analyzed with immunoSEQ Analyzer, keeping only productive sequences. Clonality was calculated as one minus the Shannon entropy normalized by log2 of the number of productive unique sequences. Public and private clones were assessed among the 100 most prevalent clones of each patient and control. A clone was defined as Susac-specific if it was absent from the healthy and MS cohorts, from around 960 published viral clones and from other ImmuneACCESS disease sequences. The raw public reads went through TCRdb reprocessing: fastp at Q25, MiXCR clone calling, in-frame beta chains kept. All rows with the same CDR3 protein become a single entry with the most common DNA and genes. TCRdb, not the original authors, processed these V and J calls. This sample gives 230,000 or so distinct CDR3 sequences in total; about 95% of them show up just once. 0.095% of the sample is taken by the ten largest.

Peripheral blood CD8+ and CD4+ T cells from healthy donors, Susac syndrome patients and multiple sclerosis patients were profiled by high-throughput TCR beta sequencing. The multiple sclerosis controls were treatment-naive patients whose relapsing-remitting disease, either stable or active, fulfilled the revised McDonald criteria. CD8+ TEMRA cells were enriched by FACS, while bulk CD8+ and CD4+ T cells were purified by magnetic negative isolation. Blood was drawn into EDTA tubes, processed within 24 hours, and PBMCs were isolated by density gradient centrifugation. PBMCs destined for TCR sequencing were cryopreserved in liquid nitrogen and later thawed in a 37 °C water bath. The sorted or isolated CD4+, CD8+ and CD8+ TEMRA cells reached a purity of at least 90%. Spanning cysteine to phenylalanine, the CDR3 consists of 17 amino acids. Only CDR3 DNA is held: 51 bases, read in frame from base 1. The V and J ends are trimmed by 4 bases and 0 bases, leaving 18 bases between them. The germline V gene supplies CDR1 SQVTM and CDR2 ANQGSEA.

The material sequenced was CD4+ T cells from PBMCs. The rearranged chain carries TRBV29-1 and TRBJ2-2; the D gene could be TRBD1 or TRBD2, each one agreeing over 5 bases. The TCR was taken from a human donor with multiple sclerosis. In nucleotide form, the sequence is TGCAGCGTTGCGGGAATAGGGGACGGATCGAACACCGGGGAGCTGTTTTTT. Its translation is CSVAGIGDGSNTGELFF.